Sequencing of this T cell receptor beta chain was carried out in a study of blood T cell repertoires in COVID-19. Study at large: Samples representing acute and convalescent COVID-19 were sourced from the United States, Italy and Spain. The cDNA or gDNA used as material had been derived from T cells, B-cell-depleted T cells, or PBMCs.

Germline CDR1 and CDR2: LGHNT and FRNRAP. V was trimmed by 2 bases and J by 2 bases, leaving 6 bases between them. The CDR3 spans 13 residues. The authors' processing: Estimation of nucleated cell counts was performed using reference gene primer amplification. Measured with immunoSEQ multiplex PCR; TCRdb has only the in-frame clones, and not every one. The DNA was the basis for D and trimming; V, J and clone size are from that table. The sample lists 30,000 to 35,000 clones, 82% occurring once. Sequencing was carried out using peripheral blood. The clonotype comes from a man older than 75 with active or convalescent COVID-19. The chain joins TRBV12-5 to TRBJ2-5, with D unclear. For the CDR3, the DNA is TGTGCTAGTGGTTTGCCGGGTCAAGAGACCCAGTACTTC. It encodes CASGLPGQETQYF.